The entry that follows covers one T cell receptor (beta chain) sequence. What it binds is not known. Generated by immunoSEQ multiplex PCR, the TCRdb table keeps only in-frame clones and is missing some. The sample shows 13,000 to 15,000 clones, around 70% of them seen only once. These data belong to a study of chemoradiotherapy in HPV16-positive cancers. In the study overall: Candidate HPV-specific T-cell clones and common TCR motifs came from functional assays in a couple of HPV16-positive patients. Study outcomes and limitations: Better recurrence-free survival went with HPV-responsive T-cell expansion in HPV16-positive patients. HPV-specific T cells were functionally defined from only two HPV16-positive patients. Candidate HPV-specific clones and E7-related TCR motifs grew in tumor during treatment.

The V gene's germline CDR1 is GTSNPN and CDR2 SVGIG (reference sequence). Trimming took 0 bases from V and 4 from J; bases not matched to a gene: 11. The CDR3 is made up of 17 amino acids. The chain employs TRBV30 and TRBJ1-4; 7 nucleotides agree with TRBD1. The receptor was isolated from a human donor with HPV-associated anogenital cancer. Sample collection was performed from a patient who underwent chemoradiotherapy. CDR3 region: CAWSVWTPGQYNEKLFF. The CDR3 nucleotides are TGTGCCTGGAGTGTCTGGACACCGGGACAGTATAATGAAAAACTGTTTTTT. Looking up the rest from reference TRBV30 and TRBJ1-4 gives the full variable domain: SQTIHQWPATLVQPVGSPLSLECTVEGTSNPNLYWYRQAAGRGLQLLFYSVGIGQISSEVPQNLSASRPQDRQFILSSKKLLLSDSGFYLCAWSVWTPGQYNEKLFFGSGTQLSVL.